A single sample gave rise to the 22 T cell receptor beta chains below, sequenced in a study of blood T cells in healthy people across ages. Together with a sample-barcoded 5' primer, a J-beta primer mix was included in a second PCR lasting about 6 to 12 cycles. TCRdb reanalysed the 5' RACE reads using MiXCR and keeps one entry per CDR3 protein. The sample lists 1.2 million to 1.5 million distinct CDR3 sequences, around 42% occurring once. Specimen: blood. These receptors came from a woman aged 18 to 35 in good health.

The genes are TRBV4-1 and TRBJ2-1; 8 bases fit TRBD2. The CDR3 runs to 17 residues. V shed 0 bases, J shed 11 bases, and the junction held 15 bases outside the gene matches. The germline CDR1 and CDR2 sequences are MGHRA and YSYEKL. The CDR3 loop is CASSQDGDGRATDKQFF. CDR3 sequence (DNA): TGCGCCAGCAGCCAAGATGGGGACGGGAGGGCCACGGATAAGCAGTTCTTC.

This chain joins TRBV12-3 or TRBV12-4 and TRBJ2-3; TRBD2 matches at 8 bases. The CDR3 is made up of 18 amino acids. With 6 bases clipped from V and 3 bases from J, the junction kept 17 bases outside the gene matches. The CDR3 loop reads CASSPFAGGTVGTDTQYF. The CDR3 nucleotides read TGTGCCAGCAGCCCCTTCGCGGGGGGAACAGTGGGGACAGATACGCAGTATTTT.

The rearrangement joins TRBV2 to TRBJ2-5; the D gene is possibly TRBD2 (5 bases). The tail of the sequence fits TRBJ2-7 better, so the J call may be wrong. The length of the CDR3 is 13 residues. Germline V gives CDR1 SNHLY, CDR2 FYNNEI. CDR3 nucleotide sequence: TGTGCCAGCAGTAGCGGATTAAACCGCGAGCAGTACTTC. This gives the protein CASSSGLNREQYF.

The chain employs TRBV15 and TRBJ2-5, with 12 bases matching TRBD2. This CDR3 is 16 amino acids long. In germline, CDR1 is LNHNV, CDR2 YYDKDF (reference sequence). J lost 5 bases, V lost 0 bases, and 4 bases had no gene match. The CDR3 DNA follows: TGTGCCACCAGCAGAGAGTCTAGCGGGAGGGAGGAGACCCAGTACTTC. It codes for CATSRESSGREETQYF.

This clonotype has a single count. The V and J genes are TRBV5-1 and TRBJ2-3, with 10 bases that match TRBD2. CDR3 length: 19 residues. V dropped 4 bases and J dropped 6; count of bases not matched to a gene: 20. Per the germline V gene, CDR1 is SGHRS and CDR2 is YFSETQ. The CDR3 sequence: CASSPQLAGLALSVDTQYF. CDR3 in DNA: TGCGCCAGCAGCCCACAACTAGCGGGGCTTGCCCTCAGCGTGGATACGCAGTATTTT.

Here the CDR3 DNA reads TGCGCCAGCAGCCAAGACACATTGTTCGCGCCCCAGCATTTT. Translation: CASSQDTLFAPQHF. The J gene is TRBJ1-5, the V gene TRBV4-1; D ambiguous. Germline CDR1 MGHRA, CDR2 YSYEKL. Trimming removed 0 bases at V and 9 bases at J, with 12 bases between. The CDR3 runs to 14 residues.

This chain uses TRBV10-3 with TRBJ2-5, with D maybe TRBD2 (7 bases). With 7 bases removed from V and 4 bases from J, the gap between germline ends came to 13 bases. CDR3 length: 13 residues. Germline CDR1 reads ENHRY; CDR2 reads SYGVKD. The CDR3 sequence is CAINGGGGETQYF. As DNA, the CDR3 is TGTGCCATCAATGGGGGCGGGGGAGAGACCCAGTACTTC.

Worth noting for this clonotype: No conserved phenylalanine or tryptophan is present at the end of the CDR3, so a read error is the likely explanation. The chain uses TRBV18 and TRBJ2-3; 8 bases are a match to TRBD2. CDR1 and CDR2 from the germline V gene are KGHSH and LQKENI. V lost 0 bases, J lost 3 bases, and 2 bases stayed unmatched. The CDR3 has 15 residues. CDR3 loop: CASSPPRGGTDTQYV. CDR3 bases: TGTGCCAGCTCACCACCACGGGGGGGTACAGATACGCAGTATGTT.

This chain uses TRBV7-8 with TRBJ2-1, with D perhaps matching TRBD2 (7 bases). The germline CDR1 and CDR2 sequences are SGHVS and FQNEAQ. This CDR3 region has 15 residues. V was pared by 3 bases and J by 6 bases, with 15 bases between. CDR3 loop: CASSFGGGPTNEQFF. The CDR3 DNA follows: TGTGCCAGCAGCTTCGGCGGGGGCCCGACCAATGAGCAGTTCTTC.

The genes are TRBV20-1 and TRBJ2-5; D may be TRBD1 (5 bases). The CDR3 is 12 amino acids. Looked up from germline, CDR1 is DFQATT and CDR2 is SNEGSKA (reference sequence). Between the trimmed V and J ends, which lost 6 bases and 1 base, there was a span of 9 bases. The chain's CDR3 is CSAGLFQETQYF. The CDR3 coding sequence is TGCAGTGCGGGGCTCTTCCAAGAGACCCAGTACTTC.

The chain recombines TRBV20-1 with TRBJ2-4; 14 nucleotides match TRBD2. The CDR3 covers 17 residues. The germline CDR1 and CDR2 sequences are DFQATT and SNEGSKA (reference sequence). V shed 8 bases and J 1 base; nucleotides not matched to a gene: 10. For the CDR3, the DNA is TGCAGTTCAGGGGGACTAGCGGGGGCCGGGGCCAAAAACATTCAGTACTTC. Translating it yields CSSGGLAGAGAKNIQYF.

Regarding this clonotype: This could be a read error, since a much larger clone is one nucleotide away. The rearrangement uses TRBV5-1 and TRBJ1-1, with 7 bases fitting TRBD1. This CDR3 contains 13 residues. The V segment lost 4 bases and the J segment 3 bases; nucleotides outside the gene matches: 3. Germline values: CDR1 SGHRS, CDR2 YFSETQ. CDR3 amino acids: CASSGQADTEAFF. The CDR3, as DNA: TGCGCCAGCAGCGGACAGGCCGACACTGAAGCTTTCTTT.

This clonotype has a handful of counts. CDR3 loop: CASAPGVVYEQYF. The CDR3 DNA reads as TGTGCCAGCGCGCCAGGGGTTGTCTACGAGCAGTACTTC. This chain uses TRBV6-5 with TRBJ2-5, with D tentatively TRBD1 (6 bases). The J call may be mistaken, given a closer DNA end match to TRBJ2-7. The CDR3 runs 13 residues. In germline, CDR1 is MNHEY, CDR2 SVGAGI.

The chain is built from TRBV7-9 and TRBJ1-4; TRBD1 aligns across 8 bases. J was trimmed by 8 bases and V by 5 bases; bases with no gene match: 13. Germline assignment: CDR1 SEHNR and CDR2 FQNEAQ (reference sequence). CDR3 length equals 16 residues. DNA of the CDR3: TGTGCCAGCAGCCCAAAAGTCGGGACAGGTAGAGAAAAACTGTTTTTT. This encodes CASSPKVGTGREKLFF.

This clonotype was observed a handful of times. V is TRBV28 and J is TRBJ2-1, with 8 positions matching TRBD2. CDR3 length: 16 residues. The V segment lost 4 bases and the J segment 7 bases; nucleotides outside the gene matches: 12. Per the germline V gene, CDR1 is MDHEN and CDR2 is SYDVKM. CDR3 protein: CASSSPQSGGRNEQFF. The CDR3 coding sequence is TGTGCCAGCAGTTCTCCCCAGTCGGGGGGGCGGAATGAGCAGTTCTTC. The whole variable domain, remainder taken from reference TRBV28 and TRBJ2-1, is DVKVTQSSRYLVKRTGEKVFLECVQDMDHENMFWYRQDPGLGLRLIYFSYDVKMKEKGDIPEGYSVSREKKERFSLILESASTNQTSMYLCASSSPQSGGRNEQFFGPGTRLTVL.

In its sample, this clonotype was seen a few times. This chain connects TRBV7-8 to TRBJ1-5, with D possibly TRBD1 on 5 matching bases. Germline V gene sequence: CDR1 SGHVS, CDR2 FQNEAQ. This CDR3 contains 16 residues. V was pared by 2 bases and J by 4 bases, with 15 bases between. The CDR3 DNA reads as TGTGCCAGCAGCTTAACATCCGGGGCGATAAATCAGCCCCAGCATTTT. Encoded protein: CASSLTSGAINQPQHF.

This clonotype occurred many times. The chain carries TRBV6-5 and TRBJ2-1; TRBD2 aligns across 12 bases. The V gene's germline CDR1 is MNHEY and CDR2 SVGAGI. The CDR3 contains 15 residues. J gave up 8 bases and V 2 bases, and 4 bases lay outside the gene matches. DNA for the CDR3: TGTGCCAGCAGTTACCTAGCGGGGGGGCTGGATGAGCAGTTCTTC. Encoded protein: CASSYLAGGLDEQFF.

The chain is built from TRBV7-9 and TRBJ1-6; D perhaps matches TRBD1 (5 bases). Germline loops: CDR1 SEHNR, CDR2 FQNEAQ (reference sequence). The CDR3 contains 15 residues. V was trimmed by 6 bases and J by 6 bases, leaving 15 bases between them. The CDR3 sequence: CASSSSQGGNSPLHF. The CDR3 bases are TGTGCCAGCAGTTCCAGCCAGGGAGGTAATTCACCCCTCCACTTT. Complete variable domain (other parts from reference TRBV7-9 and TRBJ1-6): DTGVSQNPRHKITKRGQNVTFRCDPISEHNRLYWYRQTLGQGPEFLTYFQNEAQLEKSRLLSDRFSAERPKGSFSTLEIQRTEQGDSAMYLCASSSSQGGNSPLHFGNGTRLTVT.

This sequence joins TRBV18 and TRBJ1-5, with 9 bases that match TRBD1. Looked up from germline, CDR1 is KGHSH and CDR2 is LQKENI. The V gene end was trimmed by 0 bases and the J gene end by 2 bases; junction bases not matched to a gene: 2. The CDR3 spans 16 residues. The CDR3 nucleotides are TGTGCCAGCTCACCACCGGGACAGGGCGGCAATCAGCCCCAGCATTTT. Translating gives CASSPPGQGGNQPQHF.

The CDR3 DNA follows: TGTGCCATCAGTGAGGGCCCCCCCGGGGAGCTGTTTTTT. This encodes CAISEGPPGELFF. This rearrangement joins TRBV10-3 to TRBJ2-2; no firm D call. The V and J ends lost 2 bases and 6 bases respectively, with 7 bases between them. Germline CDR1 is ENHRY and CDR2 is SYGVKD. CDR3 length: 13 amino acids.

The rearrangement uses TRBV7-2 and TRBJ2-3, with 8 bases identical to TRBD2. There are 14 residues in the CDR3. Germline V CDR1 and CDR2: SGHTA, FQGNSA. V shed 0 bases, J shed 8 bases, and the junction held 4 bases outside the gene matches. This CDR3 is CASSLASGSFTQYF. CDR3 bases: TGTGCCAGCAGCTTAGCGAGCGGGAGTTTTACGCAGTATTTT.

This clonotype was seen a handful of times. The rearrangement uses TRBV10-3 and TRBJ2-3, with 9 bases identical to TRBD2. The trim removed 5 bases at V and 5 bases at J, leaving 8 bases unmatched. The length of the CDR3 is 15 residues. Germline CDR1 and CDR2: ENHRY and SYGVKD. The CDR3 spells CAISSAGGGGDTQYF. The CDR3 coding sequence is TGTGCCATCAGTTCAGCGGGAGGAGGGGGAGATACGCAGTATTTT.